This T cell receptor beta chain was recorded in a study of blood T cell repertoires in COVID-19. Turning to the study itself: The study drew acute and convalescent COVID-19 samples from the United States, Italy and Spain. Sample material is recorded as cDNA or gDNA derived from T cells, B-cell-depleted T cells, or PBMCs.

Original methodology: Amplification from reference gene primers served as the basis for estimated nucleated cell counts. Libraries were prepared by immunoSEQ multiplex PCR; TCRdb keeps only in-frame clonotypes and omits some of them. Clone size and V and J calls were adopted from that table, with D and trimming inferred from the DNA. This repertoire shows about 180,000 clones, around 86% found once; its top ten account for about 9.7%. From germline, CDR1 is SGHDT and CDR2 YYEEEE. V gave up 1 base and J gave up 3 bases; unmatched junction bases: 1. The CDR3 has 14 amino acids. V usage is TRBV5-6 and J usage is TRBJ2-5; the match to TRBD1 covers 9 bases. This TCR was sampled from a man aged 50 to 60 with active or convalescent COVID-19. The sequenced material came from peripheral blood. The chain's CDR3 is CASSLTGGEETQYF. CDR3 DNA: TGTGCCAGCAGCTTGACAGGGGGCGAAGAGACCCAGTACTTC.